The clone carrying this TCR beta chain has a single count. There are 15 residues in the CDR3. Per the germline V gene, CDR1 is SGHNT and CDR2 is YYREEE (reference sequence). V dropped 4 bases and J dropped 0; count of bases not matched to a gene: 3. The data were obtained in a study of blood T cell repertoires in COVID-19. Across the whole study: T cells, B-cell-depleted T cells, or PBMCs provided the cDNA or gDNA that served as material.

Cohorts were based on clinical histories the participants reported. Data came from immunoSEQ multiplex PCR; TCRdb stores just in-frame clones and leaves some out. The sample lists about 200,000 clones; approximately 81% were seen once. Sequenced material: PBMCs or T cells enriched from blood (not recorded which). The chain joins TRBV5-4 to TRBJ1-3; 8 positions agree with TRBD1. This receptor was identified in a woman between 50 and 59 years old with acute COVID-19. CDR3 region: CASSQDRGSGNTIYF. CDR3 coding DNA: TGTGCCAGCAGCCAAGACAGGGGCTCTGGAAACACCATATATTTT.